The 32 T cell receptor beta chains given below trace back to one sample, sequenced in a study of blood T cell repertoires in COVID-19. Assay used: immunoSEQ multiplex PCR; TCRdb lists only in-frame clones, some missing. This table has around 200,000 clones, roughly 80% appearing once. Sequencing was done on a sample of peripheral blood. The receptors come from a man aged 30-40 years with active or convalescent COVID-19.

This CDR3 reads CASSAGTGDTEAFF. CDR3 DNA sequence: TGCGCCAGCAGCGCAGGGACAGGGGACACTGAAGCTTTCTTT. V is TRBV5-1 and J is TRBJ1-1; 10 positions agree with TRBD1. The V segment lost 4 bases and the J segment 3 bases; nucleotides outside the gene matches: 3. Germline values: CDR1 SGHRS, CDR2 YFSETQ. This CDR3 contains 14 residues.

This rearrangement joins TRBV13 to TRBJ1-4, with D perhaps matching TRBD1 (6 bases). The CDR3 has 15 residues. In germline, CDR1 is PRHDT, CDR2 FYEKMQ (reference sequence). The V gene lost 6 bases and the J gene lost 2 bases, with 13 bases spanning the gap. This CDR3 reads CASRYGGGTNEKLFF. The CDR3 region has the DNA TGTGCCAGCAGATATGGGGGCGGGACTAATGAAAAACTGTTTTTT.

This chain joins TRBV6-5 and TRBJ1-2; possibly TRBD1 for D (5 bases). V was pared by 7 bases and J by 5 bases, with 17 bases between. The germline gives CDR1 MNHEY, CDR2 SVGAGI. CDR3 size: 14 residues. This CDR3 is CASTHGGGVYGYTF. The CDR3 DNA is TGTGCCAGCACACACGGGGGTGGGGTTTATGGCTACACCTTC.

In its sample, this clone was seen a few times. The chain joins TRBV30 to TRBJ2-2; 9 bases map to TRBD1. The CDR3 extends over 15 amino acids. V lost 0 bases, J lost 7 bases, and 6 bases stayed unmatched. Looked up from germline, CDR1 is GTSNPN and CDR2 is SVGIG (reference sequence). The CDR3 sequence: CAWSVGQGSVGELFF. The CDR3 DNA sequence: TGTGCCTGGAGTGTGGGACAGGGCTCTGTCGGGGAGCTGTTTTTT.

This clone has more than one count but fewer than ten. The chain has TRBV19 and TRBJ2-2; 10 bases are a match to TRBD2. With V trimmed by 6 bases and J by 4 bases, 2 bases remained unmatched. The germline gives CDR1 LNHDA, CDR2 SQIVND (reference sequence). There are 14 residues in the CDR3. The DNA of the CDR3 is TGTGCCAGTAGACTAGCGGGGTCCACCGGGGAGCTGTTTTTT. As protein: CASRLAGSTGELFF. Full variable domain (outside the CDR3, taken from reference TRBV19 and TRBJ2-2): DGGITQSPKYLFRKEGQNVTLSCEQNLNHDAMYWYRQDPGQGLRLIYYSQIVNDFQKGDIAEGYSVSREKKESFPLTVTSAQKNPTAFYLCASRLAGSTGELFFGEGSRLTVL.

CDR3 sequence (DNA): TGTGCCAGCAGCGAATCCGGGACAGCGAACACTGAAGCTTTCTTT. Amino acid sequence: CASSESGTANTEAFF. This sequence joins TRBV28 and TRBJ1-1, with 7 bases lining up with TRBD1. Germline lookup yields CDR1 MDHEN and CDR2 SYDVKM. Germline trimming cut 6 bases from V and 1 base from J; bases unmatched to any gene: 8. This CDR3 contains 15 residues.

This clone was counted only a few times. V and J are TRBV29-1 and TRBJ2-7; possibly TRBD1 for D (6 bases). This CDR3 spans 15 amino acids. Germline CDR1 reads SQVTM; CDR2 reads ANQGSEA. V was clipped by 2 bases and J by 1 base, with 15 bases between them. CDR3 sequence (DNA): TGCAGCGTTGAACAACAGGGATCTACGTCCTACGAGCAGTACTTC. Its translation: CSVEQQGSTSYEQYF.

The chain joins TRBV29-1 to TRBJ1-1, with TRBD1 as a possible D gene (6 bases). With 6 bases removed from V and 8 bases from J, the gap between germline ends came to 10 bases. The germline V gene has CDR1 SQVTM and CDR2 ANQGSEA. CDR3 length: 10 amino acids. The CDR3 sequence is CSVLQGEAFF. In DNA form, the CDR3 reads TGCAGCGTGTTACAGGGAGAAGCTTTCTTT.

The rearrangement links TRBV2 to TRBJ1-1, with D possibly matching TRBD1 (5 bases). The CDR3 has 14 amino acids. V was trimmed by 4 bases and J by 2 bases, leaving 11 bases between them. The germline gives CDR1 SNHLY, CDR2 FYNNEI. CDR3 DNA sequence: TGTGCCAGCAGTGTGACAGCCTTTAACACTGAAGCTTTCTTT. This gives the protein CASSVTAFNTEAFF.

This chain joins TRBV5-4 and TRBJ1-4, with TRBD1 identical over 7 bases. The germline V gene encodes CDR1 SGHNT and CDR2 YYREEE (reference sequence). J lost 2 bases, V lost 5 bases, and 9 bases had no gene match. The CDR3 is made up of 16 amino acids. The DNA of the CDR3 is TGTGCCAGCAGTGACAGGGCTCCTGGGACTAATGAAAAACTGTTTTTT. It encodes CASSDRAPGTNEKLFF.

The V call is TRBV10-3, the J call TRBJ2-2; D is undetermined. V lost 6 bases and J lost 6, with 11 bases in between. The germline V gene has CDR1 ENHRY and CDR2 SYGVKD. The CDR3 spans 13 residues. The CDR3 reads CAIRRLDPGELFF. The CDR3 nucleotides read TGTGCCATCAGACGTCTAGACCCCGGGGAGCTGTTTTTT.

The CDR3 DNA is TGTGCCAGCAGTTACTCCCCGCTAGCGGGTTCCTACAATGAGCAGTTCTTC. It yields the protein CASSYSPLAGSYNEQFF. V usage is TRBV6-2 or TRBV6-3 and J usage is TRBJ2-1; 8 bases map to TRBD2. This CDR3 is built from 17 residues. Germline V gene lookup returns CDR1 MNHEY and CDR2 SVGEGT. V lost 0 bases, J lost 1 base, and 5 bases stayed unmatched.

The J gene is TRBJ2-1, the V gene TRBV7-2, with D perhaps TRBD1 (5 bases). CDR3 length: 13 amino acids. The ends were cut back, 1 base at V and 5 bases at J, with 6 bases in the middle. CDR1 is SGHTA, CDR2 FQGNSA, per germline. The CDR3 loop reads CASSLGGHNEQFF. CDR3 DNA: TGTGCCAGCAGCTTAGGGGGCCACAATGAGCAGTTCTTC.

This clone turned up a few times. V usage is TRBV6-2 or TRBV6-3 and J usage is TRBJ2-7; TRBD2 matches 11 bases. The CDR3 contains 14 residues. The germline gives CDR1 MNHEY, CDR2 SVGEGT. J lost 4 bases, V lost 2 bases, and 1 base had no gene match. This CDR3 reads CASSYTSGSYEQYF. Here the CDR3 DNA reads TGTGCCAGCAGTTACACTAGCGGGAGTTACGAGCAGTACTTC.

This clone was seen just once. The CDR3 is CASQLALLGVYGYTF. The CDR3 coding sequence is TGTGCCAGCCAGTTGGCCCTACTCGGGGTCTATGGCTACACCTTC. This sequence joins TRBV6-5 and TRBJ1-2, with no clear D. Trimming shortened V by 8 bases and J by 4 bases, and 20 bases separated the two germline ends. The CDR3 contains 15 residues. CDR1 is MNHEY and CDR2 is SVGAGI in the germline V gene.

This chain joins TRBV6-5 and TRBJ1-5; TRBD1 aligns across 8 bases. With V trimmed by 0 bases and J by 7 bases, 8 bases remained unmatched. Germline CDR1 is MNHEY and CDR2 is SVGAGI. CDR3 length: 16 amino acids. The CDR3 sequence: CASSYSGQGARQPQHF. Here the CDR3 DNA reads TGTGCCAGCAGTTACTCCGGTCAGGGGGCACGACAGCCCCAGCATTTT.

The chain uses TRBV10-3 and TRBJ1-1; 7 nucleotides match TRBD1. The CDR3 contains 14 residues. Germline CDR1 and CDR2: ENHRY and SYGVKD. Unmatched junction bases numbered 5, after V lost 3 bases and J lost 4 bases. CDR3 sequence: CAISDRQGGTEAFF. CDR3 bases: TGTGCCATCAGTGACAGGCAGGGGGGCACTGAAGCTTTCTTT.

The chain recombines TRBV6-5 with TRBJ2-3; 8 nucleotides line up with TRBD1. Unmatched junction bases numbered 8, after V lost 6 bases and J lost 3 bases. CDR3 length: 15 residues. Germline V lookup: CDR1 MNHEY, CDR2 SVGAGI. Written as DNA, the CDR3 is TGTGCCAGCAGCCTCAGGGGGCGCCGGACAGATACGCAGTATTTT. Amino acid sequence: CASSLRGRRTDTQYF.

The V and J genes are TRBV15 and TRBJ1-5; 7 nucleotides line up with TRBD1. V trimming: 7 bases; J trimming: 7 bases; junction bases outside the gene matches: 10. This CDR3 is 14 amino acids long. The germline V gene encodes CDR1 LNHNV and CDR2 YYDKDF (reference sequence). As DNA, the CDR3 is TGTGCCACCAAGGAGGGGGCCACCGGGCAGCCCCAGCATTTT. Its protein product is CATKEGATGQPQHF.

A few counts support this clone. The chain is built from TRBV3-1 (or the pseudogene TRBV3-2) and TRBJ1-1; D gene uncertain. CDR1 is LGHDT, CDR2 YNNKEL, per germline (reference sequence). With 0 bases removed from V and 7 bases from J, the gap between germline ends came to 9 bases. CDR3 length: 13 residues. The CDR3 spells CASSQEARLEAFF. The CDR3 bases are TGTGCCAGCAGCCAAGAAGCCAGGCTTGAAGCTTTCTTT.

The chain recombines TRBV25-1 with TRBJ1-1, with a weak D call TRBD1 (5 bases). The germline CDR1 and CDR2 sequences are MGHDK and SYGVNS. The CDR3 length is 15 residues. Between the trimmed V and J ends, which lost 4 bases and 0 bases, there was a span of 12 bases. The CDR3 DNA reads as TGTGCCAGCAGTGGAGGGACTTTCATGAACACTGAAGCTTTCTTT. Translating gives CASSGGTFMNTEAFF.

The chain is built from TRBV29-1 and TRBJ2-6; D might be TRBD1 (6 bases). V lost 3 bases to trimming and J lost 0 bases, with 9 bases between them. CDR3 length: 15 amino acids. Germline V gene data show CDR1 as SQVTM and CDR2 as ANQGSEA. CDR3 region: CSVDQGRSGANVLTF. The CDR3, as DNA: TGCAGCGTTGACCAGGGGCGCTCTGGGGCCAACGTCCTGACTTTC.

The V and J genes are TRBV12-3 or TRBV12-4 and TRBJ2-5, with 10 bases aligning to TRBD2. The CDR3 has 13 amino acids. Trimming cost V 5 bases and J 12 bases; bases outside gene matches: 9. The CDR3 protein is CASSTGLAEHKYF. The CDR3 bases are TGTGCCAGCAGTACCGGACTAGCGGAGCATAAGTACTTC.

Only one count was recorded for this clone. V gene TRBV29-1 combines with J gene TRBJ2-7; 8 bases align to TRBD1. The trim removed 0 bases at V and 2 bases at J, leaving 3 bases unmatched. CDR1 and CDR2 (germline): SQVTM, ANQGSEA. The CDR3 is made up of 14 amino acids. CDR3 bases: TGCAGCGTTGAAGAGACAGGGGATACCTACGAGCAGTACTTC. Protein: CSVEETGDTYEQYF.

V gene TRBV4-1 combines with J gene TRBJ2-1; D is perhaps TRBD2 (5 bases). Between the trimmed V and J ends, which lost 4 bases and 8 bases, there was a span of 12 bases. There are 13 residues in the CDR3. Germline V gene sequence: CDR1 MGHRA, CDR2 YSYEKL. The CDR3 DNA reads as TGCGCCAGCAGCCTGTGGTCCGGGGATGAGCAGTTCTTC. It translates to CASSLWSGDEQFF.

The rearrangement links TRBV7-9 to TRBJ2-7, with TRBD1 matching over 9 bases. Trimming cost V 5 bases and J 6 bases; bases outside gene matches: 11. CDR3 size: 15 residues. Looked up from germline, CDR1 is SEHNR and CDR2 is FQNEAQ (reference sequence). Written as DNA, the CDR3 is TGTGCCAGCAGCAAACCGCGGACAGGGGTGGTCGAGCAGTACTTC. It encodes CASSKPRTGVVEQYF. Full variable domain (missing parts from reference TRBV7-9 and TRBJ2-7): DTGVSQNPRHKITKRGQNVTFRCDPISEHNRLYWYRQTLGQGPEFLTYFQNEAQLEKSRLLSDRFSAERPKGSFSTLEIQRTEQGDSAMYLCASSKPRTGVVEQYFGPGTRLTVT.

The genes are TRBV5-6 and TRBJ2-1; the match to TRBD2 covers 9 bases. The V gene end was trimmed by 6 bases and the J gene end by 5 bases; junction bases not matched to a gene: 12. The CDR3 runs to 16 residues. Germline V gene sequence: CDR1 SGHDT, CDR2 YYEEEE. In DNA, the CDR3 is TGTGCCAGCATCACGGTGGGGGCGGGAGGGGACAATGAGCAGTTCTTC. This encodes CASITVGAGGDNEQFF. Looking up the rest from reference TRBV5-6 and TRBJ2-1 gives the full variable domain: DAGVTQSPTHLIKTRGQQVTLRCSPKSGHDTVSWYQQALGQGPQFIFQYYEEEERQRGNFPDRFSGHQFPNYSSELNVNALLLGDSALYLCASITVGAGGDNEQFFGPGTRLTVL.

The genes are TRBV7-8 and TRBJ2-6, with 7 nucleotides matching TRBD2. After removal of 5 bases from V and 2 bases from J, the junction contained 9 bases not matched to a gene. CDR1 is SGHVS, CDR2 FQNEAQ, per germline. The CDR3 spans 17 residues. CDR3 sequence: CASSPLGGTAGANVLTF. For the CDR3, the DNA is TGTGCCAGCAGCCCGCTGGGGGGGACCGCTGGGGCCAACGTCCTGACTTTC.

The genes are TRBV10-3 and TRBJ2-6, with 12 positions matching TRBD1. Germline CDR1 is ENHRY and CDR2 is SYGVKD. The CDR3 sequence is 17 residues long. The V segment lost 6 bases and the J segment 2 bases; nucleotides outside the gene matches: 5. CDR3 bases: TGTGCCATCAGGGGCGGGACAGGGGGCGCTGGGGCCAACGTCCTGACTTTC. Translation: CAIRGGTGGAGANVLTF.

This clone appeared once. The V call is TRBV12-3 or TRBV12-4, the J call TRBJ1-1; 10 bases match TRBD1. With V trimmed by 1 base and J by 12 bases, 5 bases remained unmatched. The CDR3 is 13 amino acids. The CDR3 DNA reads TGTGCCAGCAGTTTAGAACCGGGACAGGGGACTTTCTTT. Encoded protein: CASSLEPGQGTFF.

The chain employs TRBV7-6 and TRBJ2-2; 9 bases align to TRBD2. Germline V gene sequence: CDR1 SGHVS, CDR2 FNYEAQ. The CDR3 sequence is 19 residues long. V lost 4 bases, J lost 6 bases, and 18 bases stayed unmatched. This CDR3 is CASSSSVFSLAGVSGELFF. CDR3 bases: TGTGCCAGCAGCTCTAGTGTGTTTTCTTTAGCGGGAGTCTCCGGGGAGCTGTTTTTT. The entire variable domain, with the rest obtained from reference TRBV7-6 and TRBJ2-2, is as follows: GAGVSQSPRYKVTKRGQDVALRCDPISGHVSLYWYRQALGQGPEFLTYFNYEAQQDKSGLPNDRFSAERPEGSISTLTIQRTEQRDSAMYRCASSSSVFSLAGVSGELFFGEGSRLTVL.

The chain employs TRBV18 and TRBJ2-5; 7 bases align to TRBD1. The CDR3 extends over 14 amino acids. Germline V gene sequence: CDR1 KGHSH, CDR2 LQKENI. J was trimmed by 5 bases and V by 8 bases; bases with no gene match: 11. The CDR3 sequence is CASIRQGVGETQYF. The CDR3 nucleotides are TGTGCCAGCATTCGACAGGGAGTAGGGGAGACCCAGTACTTC.